Presented here are 6 T cell receptor beta chains from one specimen sequenced in a study of identical twins. TCRdb reprocessed the 5' RACE reads with MiXCR, giving one entry per CDR3 protein. The table shows 250,000 to 350,000 distinct CDR3 sequences, with about 8.3% occurring only once. These data are also associated with another study on yellow fever vaccine responses in identical twins.

The sequencing input was memory (CD45RO+) T cells sorted from blood. The receptors here all came from a woman aged 18-29 years in good health.

This clonotype was seen many times. J is TRBJ2-1 and V is TRBV7-9; either TRBD1 or TRBD2 may fit D (5 bases each). Trimming removed 1 base at V and 5 bases at J, with 9 bases between. Germline V gene lookup returns CDR1 SEHNR and CDR2 FQNEAQ (reference sequence). The CDR3 length is 14 residues. The CDR3 loop is CASSLGDPNNEQFF. As DNA, the CDR3 is TGTGCCAGCAGCTTAGGGGACCCGAACAATGAGCAGTTCTTC.

This clonotype was counted many times. V usage is TRBV12-3 or TRBV12-4 and J usage is TRBJ1-1; a weak D match, TRBD1 (6 bases). V was pared by 2 bases and J by 6 bases, with 13 bases between. The CDR3 runs 14 residues. CDR3 in DNA: TGTGCCAGCAGTTTATCACAGACAGGATCTGAAGCTTTCTTT. Translating gives CASSLSQTGSEAFF.

The chain has TRBV20-1 and TRBJ1-5, with D unclear. The ends were cut back, 3 bases at V and 3 bases at J, with 12 bases in the middle. Germline CDR1 DFQATT, CDR2 SNEGSKA (reference sequence). There are 14 residues in the CDR3. The CDR3 spells CSASSRQHNQPQHF. The DNA for the CDR3 is TGCAGTGCTAGTTCTAGACAACACAATCAGCCCCAGCATTTT.

Only a few counts were recorded for this clonotype. This chain's CDR3 is CASSAGPYQPQHF. The CDR3 DNA sequence: TGCGCCAGCAGCGCGGGACCTTATCAGCCCCAGCATTTT. V is TRBV5-1 and J is TRBJ1-5; D might be TRBD1 (5 bases). The CDR3 sequence is 13 residues long. Germline-derived CDR1 and CDR2 are SGHRS and YFSETQ. V lost 4 bases to trimming and J lost 5 bases, with 10 bases between them.

This chain joins TRBV4-2 and TRBJ2-2; tentative D call: TRBD1 (6 bases). CDR3 length: 15 amino acids. CDR1 is LGHNA, CDR2 YNFKEQ, per germline. V lost 4 bases, J lost 0 bases, and 9 bases lay in between. This chain's CDR3 is CASSRDRPNTGELFF. The CDR3 nucleotides read TGTGCCAGCAGCCGCGACAGGCCGAACACCGGGGAGCTGTTTTTT.

Worth noting for this clonotype: A much larger clone lies a single base off, so this may be a read error. The chain links TRBV5-6 to TRBJ2-5; the D is unclear. The V and J ends lost 3 bases and 4 bases respectively, with 10 bases between them. Germline CDR1 and CDR2: SGHDT and YYEEEE. The CDR3 spans 13 residues. CDR3 amino acids: CASSYGLAETQYF. CDR3 bases: TGTGCCAGCAGCTACGGGCTGGCAGAGACCCAGTACTTC.